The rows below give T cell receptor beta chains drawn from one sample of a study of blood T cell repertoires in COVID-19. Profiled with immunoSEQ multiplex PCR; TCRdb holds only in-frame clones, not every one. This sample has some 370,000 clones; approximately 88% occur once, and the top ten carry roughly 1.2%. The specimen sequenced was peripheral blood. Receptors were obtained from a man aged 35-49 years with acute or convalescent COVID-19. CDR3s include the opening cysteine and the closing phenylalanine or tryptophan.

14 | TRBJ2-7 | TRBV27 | CASRPPGGSYEQYF
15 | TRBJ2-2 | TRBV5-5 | CASSLGTGRAGELFF
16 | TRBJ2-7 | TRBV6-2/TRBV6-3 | CASSLPPGQSPYEQYF
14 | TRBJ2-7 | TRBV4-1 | CASSPGTRLSEQYF
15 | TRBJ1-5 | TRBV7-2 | CASSPTQGFNQPQHF
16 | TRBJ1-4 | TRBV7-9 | CASSFIPTGVFGKLFF
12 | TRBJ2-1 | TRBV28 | CASSPLGFGGFF
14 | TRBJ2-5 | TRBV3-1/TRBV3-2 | CASSQGGDGETQYF
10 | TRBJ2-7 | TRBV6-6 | CAAGGYEQYF
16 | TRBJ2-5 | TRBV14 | CASSQLLAGIQETQYF
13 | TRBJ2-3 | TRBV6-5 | CASSRGGTDTQYF
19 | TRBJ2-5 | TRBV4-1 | CASSHSSPGFYSGQETQYF
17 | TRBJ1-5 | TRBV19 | CASSIVGWLISNQPQHF
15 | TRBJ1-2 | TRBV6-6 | CASSYAGAIGDGYTF
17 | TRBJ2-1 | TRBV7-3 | CASSLTSGTAPYNEQFF
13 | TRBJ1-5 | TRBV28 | CASSGRLYQPQHF
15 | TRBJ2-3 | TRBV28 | CASSPRGGLQDTQYF